These T cell receptor beta chains were read from a single sample in a study of shared clonotypes between healthy human individuals. Sequencing was performed with immunoSEQ multiplex PCR; in TCRdb, only in-frame clones are kept and a portion is missing. In the table there are a few million clones, approximately 90% of which are singletons. Material: naive CD4+ T cells from PBMCs. The receptors shown here come from a man aged 18-30 years in good health. Some clones in this sample may be carry-over from other donors' samples. Each CDR3 is given without its conserved first and last residue.

j_gene	v_gene	CDR3aa
TRBJ1-1	TRBV4-2	ASSQILSSGTEAF
TRBJ2-1	TRBV11-3	ASSLGGAGVRNEQF
TRBJ1-5	TRBV25-1	ASSQAPNQPQH
TRBJ2-3	TRBV7-3	ASSLKRPPDTQY
TRBJ2-6	TRBV29-1	SVAGAVSGANVLT
TRBJ1-1	TRBV7-3	ASSPAGNTEAF
TRBJ2-7	TRBV28	ASSLGTHYEQY
TRBJ2-7	TRBV6-4	ASSPDYEQY
TRBJ2-4	TRBV5-1	ASSHGGRENIQY
TRBJ2-6	TRBV19	ASMVGDPTGANVLT
TRBJ1-5	TRBV7-6	ASSSRQGGPQH
TRBJ2-3	TRBV9	ASSVGSWGMADTQY
TRBJ2-2	TRBV19	ASRPGVRADTNTGELF
TRBJ2-1	TRBV11-2	ASSPRRDRGYNEQF
TRBJ2-7	TRBV6-1	ASSVGGPTPYEQY
TRBJ2-7	TRBV28	ASSWSGRGDEQY
TRBJ1-1	TRBV5-4	ASSLGQMNTEAF
TRBJ2-7	TRBV5-4	ASSLRGEQY
TRBJ2-7	TRBV6-6	ASSGQGYEQY
TRBJ2-7	TRBV11-2	ASSLLASGSSDEQY
TRBJ2-1	TRBV5-1	ASSLVAGVYNEQF
TRBJ1-2	TRBV28	ASSPSWATNYGYT
TRBJ2-7	TRBV7-2	ASSLAQGIYEQY
TRBJ2-1	TRBV16	ASSILASGGEQF
TRBJ1-2	TRBV6-1	ASSGSQWPQVNYGYT
TRBJ2-7	TRBV5-1	ASSLGSSGTDEQY
TRBJ2-3	TRBV7-2	ASSLRLAGGVRDTQY
TRBJ1-2	TRBV13	ASSQAHYGYT
TRBJ2-3	TRBV10-1	ASSDTPTSGSADTQY
TRBJ2-7	TRBV18	ASSPGQNYEQY
TRBJ1-5	TRBV30	AWATQANQPQH
TRBJ2-5	TRBV7-8	ASSRPVVETQY
TRBJ1-5	TRBV27	ASSLAGNQPQH
TRBJ2-1	TRBV7-9	ASSPRQGGINEQF
TRBJ2-7	TRBV6-1	ASSESLAQGGEQY
TRBJ1-1	TRBV30	AWRGGGNTEAF
TRBJ1-1	TRBV7-8	ASSTQRIMGEAF
TRBJ2-1	TRBV13	ASSLRRTSSYEQF
TRBJ1-2	TRBV5-1	ASSLPSWGYT
TRBJ2-7	TRBV28	ASSFVTGGNYEQY
TRBJ2-4	TRBV6-1	ASSDWAKNIQY
TRBJ2-2	TRBV9	ASSDRNTGELF
TRBJ2-7	TRBV29-1	SVVFRLDEQY
TRBJ2-3	TRBV15	ATSRGRGSTDTQY
TRBJ2-1	TRBV7-2	ASSLYVWASGGDEQF
TRBJ2-3	TRBV4-1	ASSPKIAGLSTDTQY
TRBJ1-2	TRBV15	ATSRQTGGRDGYT
TRBJ2-3	TRBV6-4	ASSPGTSGRTDTQY